These T cell receptor beta chains were read from a single sample in a study of blood T cell repertoires in COVID-19. Measured with immunoSEQ multiplex PCR; TCRdb has only the in-frame clones, and not every one. The table records roughly 200,000 clones, nearly 90% of them present only once. Sequences were obtained from peripheral blood. The receptors stem from a man over 45 with acute or convalescent COVID-19. Each CDR3 is given with its conserved first and last residue. Fields, in order: D gene, J gene, clone size, V gene, CDR3 protein, CDR3 DNA. D genes are given only for firm matches. Some rows have no size entry. The others give once, few or many, or a class for an expanded clone.

D gene: .; J gene: TRBJ2-1; clone size: .; V gene: TRBV14; CDR3 protein: CASSPRGTYSYNEQFF; CDR3 DNA: TGTGCCAGCAGCCCCCGGGGGACTTACTCCTACAATGAGCAGTTCTTC
D gene: .; J gene: TRBJ2-7; clone size: .; V gene: TRBV10-3; CDR3 protein: CAISEPRRRGPYGQYF; CDR3 DNA: TGTGCCATCAGTGAGCCTCGTAGGAGGGGCCCCTATGGGCAGTACTTC
D gene: .; J gene: TRBJ2-4; clone size: once; V gene: TRBV3-1/TRBV3-2; CDR3 protein: CASSPRGVSLGQGPIQYF; CDR3 DNA: TGTGCCAGCAGCCCCCGGGGGGTGAGTCTTGGACAGGGACCTATTCAGTACTTC
D gene: .; J gene: TRBJ2-1; clone size: .; V gene: TRBV27; CDR3 protein: CASSYSPLSEQFF; CDR3 DNA: TGTGCCAGCAGTTACAGCCCTTTAAGTGAGCAGTTCTTC
D gene: .; J gene: TRBJ2-3; clone size: .; V gene: TRBV18; CDR3 protein: CASSPGLLSDTQYF; CDR3 DNA: TGTGCCAGCTCACCGGGCTTGTTATCAGATACGCAGTATTTT
D gene: TRBD2; J gene: TRBJ2-1; clone size: .; V gene: TRBV3-1/TRBV3-2; CDR3 protein: CASSQGLLAGGRDEQFF; CDR3 DNA: TGTGCCAGCAGCCAAGGGCTACTAGCGGGAGGGCGCGATGAGCAGTTCTTC
D gene: .; J gene: TRBJ1-1; clone size: .; V gene: TRBV30; CDR3 protein: CAWRRVGGNTEAFF; CDR3 DNA: TGTGCCTGGAGACGGGTAGGGGGGAACACTGAAGCTTTCTTT
D gene: .; J gene: TRBJ1-3; clone size: .; V gene: TRBV2; CDR3 protein: CASSYREGNTIYF; CDR3 DNA: TGTGCCAGCAGTTACAGGGAGGGAAACACCATATATTTT
D gene: .; J gene: TRBJ2-5; clone size: once; V gene: TRBV6-5; CDR3 protein: CASSNDIRKETQYF; CDR3 DNA: TGTGCCAGCAGCAATGACATCAGGAAAGAGACCCAGTACTTC
D gene: TRBD1; J gene: TRBJ1-3; clone size: .; V gene: TRBV6-6; CDR3 protein: CASSYLTTGGTIYF; CDR3 DNA: TGTGCCAGCAGTTACCTGACGACAGGGGGCACCATATATTTT
D gene: .; J gene: TRBJ1-1; clone size: .; V gene: TRBV28; CDR3 protein: CASSLTGTEAFF; CDR3 DNA: TGTGCCAGCAGTCTAACTGGCACTGAAGCTTTCTTT
D gene: .; J gene: TRBJ1-3; clone size: .; V gene: TRBV3-1/TRBV3-2; CDR3 protein: CASSQVEGQIYF; CDR3 DNA: TGTGCCAGCAGCCAAGTGGAGGGGCAAATATATTTT
D gene: TRBD1; J gene: TRBJ2-6; clone size: .; V gene: TRBV19; CDR3 protein: CASSFRGTGNNPGANVLTF; CDR3 DNA: TGTGCCAGTAGTTTTCGAGGGACAGGGAACAACCCTGGGGCCAACGTCCTGACTTTC
D gene: TRBD2; J gene: TRBJ2-1; clone size: .; V gene: TRBV19; CDR3 protein: CASSWGPGGVYEQFF; CDR3 DNA: TGTGCCAGTAGTTGGGGACCCGGGGGGGTCTATGAGCAGTTCTTC
D gene: TRBD1; J gene: TRBJ1-2; clone size: .; V gene: TRBV28; CDR3 protein: CASSGGDRGNYGYTF; CDR3 DNA: TGTGCCAGCAGTGGCGGGGACAGGGGTAACTATGGCTACACCTTC
D gene: TRBD1; J gene: TRBJ2-3; clone size: .; V gene: TRBV5-1; CDR3 protein: CASSGGTGNTQYF; CDR3 DNA: TGCGCCAGCAGCGGGGGGACAGGGAATACGCAGTATTTT
D gene: .; J gene: TRBJ2-7; clone size: .; V gene: TRBV9; CDR3 protein: CASSVGTGTYEQYF; CDR3 DNA: TGTGCCAGCAGCGTCGGGACTGGGACCTACGAGCAGTACTTC
D gene: TRBD1; J gene: TRBJ1-5; clone size: once; V gene: TRBV4-3; CDR3 protein: CASSQQTGGNQPQHF; CDR3 DNA: TGCGCCAGCAGCCAACAGACAGGGGGCAATCAGCCCCAGCATTTT
D gene: .; J gene: TRBJ1-5; clone size: .; V gene: TRBV5-1; CDR3 protein: CASSLVGDSNQPQHF; CDR3 DNA: TGCGCCAGCAGCTTGGTAGGAGATAGCAATCAGCCCCAGCATTTT
D gene: .; J gene: TRBJ2-1; clone size: once; V gene: TRBV30; CDR3 protein: CAWSVAVAGYNEQFF; CDR3 DNA: TGTGCCTGGAGTGTAGCTGTAGCTGGCTACAATGAGCAGTTCTTC
D gene: .; J gene: TRBJ1-3; clone size: once; V gene: TRBV7-3; CDR3 protein: CASRFHREQFTLSGNTIYF; CDR3 DNA: TGTGCCAGCAGATTCCACAGGGAACAGTTTACCCTCTCTGGAAACACCATATATTTT
D gene: .; J gene: TRBJ2-5; clone size: once; V gene: TRBV7-2; CDR3 protein: CASSSGGRETQYF; CDR3 DNA: TGTGCCAGCAGCTCGGGGGGCAGGGAGACCCAGTACTTC
D gene: .; J gene: TRBJ1-2; clone size: .; V gene: TRBV28; CDR3 protein: CASRREYGYTF; CDR3 DNA: TGTGCCAGCAGGCGGGAGTATGGCTACACCTTC
D gene: TRBD2; J gene: TRBJ2-3; clone size: .; V gene: TRBV10-1; CDR3 protein: CASSEGREIDTQYF; CDR3 DNA: TGCGCCAGCAGTGAAGGGCGGGAGATAGATACGCAGTATTTT
D gene: .; J gene: TRBJ2-2; clone size: .; V gene: TRBV2; CDR3 protein: CASSWDFSNTGELFF; CDR3 DNA: TGTGCCAGCAGTTGGGACTTTTCGAACACCGGGGAGCTGTTTTTT
D gene: .; J gene: TRBJ2-5; clone size: .; V gene: TRBV5-4; CDR3 protein: CASSVQGEGPTQYF; CDR3 DNA: TGTGCCAGCAGCGTACAGGGGGAGGGCCCGACCCAGTACTTC
D gene: .; J gene: TRBJ2-1; clone size: .; V gene: TRBV13; CDR3 protein: CASSPRSTHLFSVSNEQFF; CDR3 DNA: TGTGCCAGCAGCCCAAGGAGCACCCACCTATTCTCAGTTAGCAATGAGCAGTTCTTC
D gene: .; J gene: TRBJ1-5; clone size: .; V gene: TRBV24-1; CDR3 protein: CATSDANQGVGNQPQHF; CDR3 DNA: TGTGCCACCAGTGATGCCAATCAGGGTGTAGGGAATCAGCCCCAGCATTTT
D gene: TRBD2; J gene: TRBJ2-3; clone size: .; V gene: TRBV27; CDR3 protein: CASSLSRGVPTDTQYF; CDR3 DNA: TGTGCCAGCAGTTTATCGCGGGGGGTCCCCACAGATACGCAGTATTTT
D gene: TRBD2; J gene: TRBJ2-1; clone size: .; V gene: TRBV13; CDR3 protein: CASSRGLVKYEQFF; CDR3 DNA: TGTGCCAGCAGCCGGGGACTAGTTAAATATGAGCAGTTCTTC
D gene: TRBD1; J gene: TRBJ1-5; clone size: .; V gene: TRBV7-8; CDR3 protein: CASSLRDRGGVNQPQHF; CDR3 DNA: TGTGCCAGCAGCCTCCGGGACAGGGGGGGGGTCAATCAGCCCCAGCATTTT
D gene: TRBD1; J gene: TRBJ2-2; clone size: .; V gene: TRBV7-3; CDR3 protein: CASSEPDRGRAGELFF; CDR3 DNA: TGTGCCAGCAGCGAACCGGACAGGGGGAGGGCCGGGGAGCTGTTTTTT
D gene: TRBD1; J gene: TRBJ2-2; clone size: .; V gene: TRBV5-1; CDR3 protein: CASSSRDSNTGELFF; CDR3 DNA: TGCGCCAGCAGCTCCCGGGACAGCAACACCGGGGAGCTGTTTTTT